The next 32 T cell receptor beta chains were all read from a single sample in a study of blood T cell repertoires in COVID-19 (dated by TCRdb to about 2020). The method was the immunoSEQ multiplex PCR assay. Held by TCRdb, this immuneACCESS table contains in-frame sequences only and omits some clones. Under half of the omission traces to an unresolved V gene where checked; the cause of the rest is unknown. This sample lists about 47,000 clones; 84% were detected once. The ten largest clones capture roughly 1.5% of the sample. Sample: peripheral blood. Receptors were obtained from a man aged 50 or older with acute or convalescent COVID-19.

V and J are TRBV7-2 and TRBJ1-1; TRBD1 is a possible D gene (6 bases). CDR3 size: 13 residues. Germline V CDR1 and CDR2: SGHTA, FQGNSA. Trimming removed 6 bases from V and 1 base from J, with 9 bases in between. CDR3 region: CASRRTANTEAFF. CDR3 nucleotide sequence: TGTGCCAGCAGACGGACAGCGAACACTGAAGCTTTCTTT. Complete variable domain (other parts from reference TRBV7-2 and TRBJ1-1): GAGVSQSPSNKVTEKGKDVELRCDPISGHTALYWYRQSLGQGLEFLIYFQGNSAPDKSGLPSDRFSAERTGGSVSTLTIQRTQQEDSAVYLCASRRTANTEAFFGQGTRLTVV.

The chain is built from TRBV5-5 and TRBJ1-5; D is perhaps TRBD1 (5 bases). The CDR3 runs to 17 residues. CDR1 and CDR2 from the germline V gene are SGHKS and YYEKEE (reference sequence). V lost 4 bases and J lost 2, with 19 bases in between. The CDR3 is CASSTGGGDLRNQPQHF. In nucleotides, the CDR3 is TGTGCCAGCAGCACTGGTGGGGGGGACCTACGCAATCAGCCCCAGCATTTT. The full variable domain, in which reference TRBV5-5 and TRBJ1-5 provide the parts outside the CDR3, is DAGVTQSPTHLIKTRGQQVTLRCSPISGHKSVSWYQQVLGQGPQFIFQYYEKEERGRGNFPDRFSARQFPNYSSELNVNALLLGDSALYLCASSTGGGDLRNQPQHFGDGTRLSIL.

This chain links TRBV10-1 with TRBJ2-1, with 14 bases lining up with TRBD2. This CDR3 is built from 17 residues. V shed 4 bases and J 0 bases; nucleotides not matched to a gene: 2. Germline CDR1 is WNHNN and CDR2 is SYGVQD (reference sequence). CDR3 region: CASSGGTSGSSYNEQFF. DNA for the CDR3: TGCGCCAGCAGTGGTGGGACTAGCGGGAGCTCCTACAATGAGCAGTTCTTC.

Only a few counts were recorded for this clone. This chain links TRBV19 with TRBJ1-2; no clear D. This CDR3 is 12 amino acids long. V lost 5 bases, J lost 4 bases, and 8 bases lay in between. CDR1 and CDR2 (germline): LNHDA, SQIVND (reference sequence). The CDR3 spells CASSATSYGYTF. The CDR3 region has the DNA TGTGCCAGTAGTGCAACAAGCTATGGCTACACCTTC.

As DNA, the CDR3 is TGTGCCAGCAGCTCTCAGCGGGAGGGCCCGGATACGCAGTATTTT. This sequence encodes CASSSQREGPDTQYF. J is TRBJ2-3 and V is TRBV7-9, with 10 positions matching TRBD2. Germline-derived CDR1 and CDR2 are SEHNR and FQNEAQ (reference sequence). J was trimmed by 6 bases and V by 4 bases; bases with no gene match: 7. CDR3 length: 15 amino acids.

This sequence joins TRBV5-4 and TRBJ2-5; TRBD1 aligns across 8 bases. The CDR3 runs 15 residues. Germline V gene sequence: CDR1 SGHNT, CDR2 YYREEE (reference sequence). The V segment lost 1 base and the J segment 4 bases; nucleotides outside the gene matches: 6. The DNA of the CDR3 is TGTGCCAGCAGCTTGCGGGACAGGTTTTCAGAGACCCAGTACTTC. Translating it yields CASSLRDRFSETQYF.

This clone was seen a handful of times. This sequence joins TRBV5-6 and TRBJ1-2; tentative D call: TRBD1 (6 bases). Germline V CDR1 and CDR2: SGHDT, YYEEEE. V was shortened by 4 bases and J by 7 bases, with 11 bases between the two germline ends. The CDR3 loop spans 12 amino acids. As DNA, the CDR3 is TGTGCCAGCAGCCCAGGGACAAGTGGCTACACCTTC. As protein: CASSPGTSGYTF. Full variable domain (remainder filled in from reference TRBV5-6 and TRBJ1-2): DAGVTQSPTHLIKTRGQQVTLRCSPKSGHDTVSWYQQALGQGPQFIFQYYEEEERQRGNFPDRFSGHQFPNYSSELNVNALLLGDSALYLCASSPGTSGYTFGSGTRLTVV.

The chain combines TRBV5-8 with TRBJ1-2, with 7 nucleotides matching TRBD1. V shed 4 bases, J shed 2 bases, and the junction held 8 bases outside the gene matches. The CDR3 has 15 amino acids. Germline CDR1 SGHTS, CDR2 YDEGEE. Written as DNA, the CDR3 is TGTGCCAGCAGCATTTTGGACAGGCCAAACTATGGCTACACCTTC. Protein: CASSILDRPNYGYTF.

This clone was counted once. CDR3 protein: CASSLTGPETQYF. The CDR3 region has the DNA TGTGCCAGCAGCTTAACAGGTCCAGAGACCCAGTACTTC. This chain uses TRBV7-7 with TRBJ2-5; weak D call: TRBD1 (5 bases). Germline V gives CDR1 SSHAT, CDR2 FNYEAQ (reference sequence). V dropped 2 bases and J dropped 4 bases, with 8 bases sitting between them. The CDR3 totals 13 residues.

The chain uses TRBV24-1 and TRBJ2-3, with D perhaps TRBD2 (5 bases). Per germline, CDR1 KGHDR and CDR2 SFDVKD. This CDR3 is built from 15 residues. V was pared by 4 bases and J by 3 bases, with 13 bases between. The CDR3 DNA reads as TGTGCCACCAGTGACCCTCGGTCGGGAACAGATACGCAGTATTTT. This encodes CATSDPRSGTDTQYF.

This clone was detected once. J is TRBJ2-3 and V is TRBV6-4, with 7 bases aligning to TRBD1. V shed 6 bases and J 4 bases; nucleotides not matched to a gene: 7. In germline, CDR1 is MRHNA, CDR2 SNTAGT. This CDR3 region has 14 residues. The CDR3 protein is CASSPGQLADTQYF. Here the CDR3 DNA reads TGTGCCAGCAGCCCGGGACAGCTAGCAGATACGCAGTATTTT.

This clone was recorded only once. V and J are TRBV28 and TRBJ1-2; D may be TRBD1 (5 bases). The germline V and J ends were trimmed by 4 bases and 3 bases, with 9 bases remaining between them. The CDR3 length is 13 residues. CDR1 is MDHEN and CDR2 is SYDVKM in the germline V gene. Here the CDR3 reads CASSSRQHYGYTF. The CDR3 DNA is TGTGCCAGCAGTTCTCGACAGCACTATGGCTACACCTTC.

The V gene is TRBV7-2, the J gene TRBJ1-2; perhaps TRBD1 as D (5 bases). The germline V and J ends were trimmed by 7 bases and 0 bases, with 24 bases remaining between them. The CDR3 has 18 amino acids. Germline CDR1 SGHTA, CDR2 FQGNSA. The CDR3 coding sequence is TGTGCCAGCAACCTAGCCCCCGCGGGGGACTATTCTAACTATGGCTACACCTTC. Protein: CASNLAPAGDYSNYGYTF. The whole variable domain, remainder taken from reference TRBV7-2 and TRBJ1-2, is GAGVSQSPSNKVTEKGKDVELRCDPISGHTALYWYRQSLGQGLEFLIYFQGNSAPDKSGLPSDRFSAERTGGSVSTLTIQRTQQEDSAVYLCASNLAPAGDYSNYGYTFGSGTRLTVV.

J is TRBJ2-1 and V is TRBV9; D unresolved. CDR1 is SGDLS, CDR2 YYNGEE, per germline. The V and J ends lost 6 bases and 8 bases respectively, with 15 bases between them. This CDR3 has 13 amino acids. CDR3 loop: CASNPSESDEQFF. CDR3 bases: TGTGCCAGCAACCCCTCGGAGAGCGATGAGCAGTTCTTC.

The gene calls are TRBV30 and TRBJ1-5; no clear D. The V and J ends lost 0 bases and 7 bases respectively, with 7 bases between them. The CDR3 totals 12 residues. Germline V lookup: CDR1 GTSNPN, CDR2 SVGIG (reference sequence). CDR3 sequence (DNA): TGTGCCTGGAGTGTAGCTCGGCAGCCCCAGCATTTT. Its translation: CAWSVARQPQHF.

V usage is TRBV24-1 and J usage is TRBJ2-7; D remains unclear. Deletions cut 3 bases from V and 4 bases from J, with 9 bases between. This CDR3 contains 13 residues. Per the germline V gene, CDR1 is KGHDR and CDR2 is SFDVKD. The CDR3 is CATSDPYSYEQYF. Here the CDR3 DNA reads TGTGCCACCAGTGATCCCTACTCGTACGAGCAGTACTTC.

The table lists this clone with a few counts. This chain connects TRBV28 to TRBJ1-2; D uncertain. This CDR3 has 12 residues. Germline V gene data show CDR1 as MDHEN and CDR2 as SYDVKM. With 7 bases removed from V and 8 bases from J, the gap between germline ends came to 14 bases. The CDR3 reads CASTDRLRGYTF. In nucleotides, the CDR3 is TGTGCCAGCACCGACCGATTGCGGGGCTACACCTTC.

J is TRBJ2-1 and V is TRBV27; the match to TRBD1 covers 8 bases. The CDR3 contains 17 residues. After removal of 3 bases from V and 0 bases from J, the junction contained 7 bases not matched to a gene. CDR1 is MNHEY and CDR2 is SMNVEV in the germline V gene (reference sequence). Here the CDR3 reads CASSLLNRGSSYNEQFF. The CDR3, as DNA: TGTGCCAGCAGTTTGCTTAACAGGGGGAGCTCCTACAATGAGCAGTTCTTC.

This chain links TRBV29-1 with TRBJ1-2; D gene ambiguous. This CDR3 comprises 12 residues. Germline lookup yields CDR1 SQVTM and CDR2 ANQGSEA. V shed 2 bases and J shed 3 bases, with 7 bases lying between them. CDR3 protein: CSVETRYYGYTF. CDR3 DNA sequence: TGCAGCGTTGAAACCCGGTACTATGGCTACACCTTC.

This chain uses TRBV6-5 with TRBJ2-2; the D gene is possibly TRBD2 (7 bases). The CDR3 sequence is 14 residues long. Per the germline V gene, CDR1 is MNHEY and CDR2 is SVGAGI. The V gene lost 8 bases and the J gene lost 4 bases, with 14 bases spanning the gap. The CDR3 DNA is TGTGCCAGCGAATTTAGGGGGGGCACCGGGGAGCTGTTTTTT. Translated: CASEFRGGTGELFF.

V is TRBV28 and J is TRBJ1-4, with TRBD1 matching 7 bases. V was clipped by 7 bases and J by 5 bases; unmatched bases: 7. This CDR3 has 14 amino acids. Germline loops: CDR1 MDHEN, CDR2 SYDVKM. In DNA form, the CDR3 reads TGTGCCAGCAAGGGGGCTAGTAGCAATGAAAAACTGTTTTTT. Its translation: CASKGASSNEKLFF.

The CDR3 loop is CASSVAGQGAGSPLHF. CDR3 coding DNA: TGTGCCAGCAGCGTAGCGGGACAGGGGGCTGGATCACCCCTCCACTTT. This rearrangement joins TRBV9 to TRBJ1-6; TRBD1 matches at 12 bases. The trim removed 0 bases at V and 10 bases at J, leaving 5 bases unmatched. Germline V gives CDR1 SGDLS, CDR2 YYNGEE. This CDR3 has 16 residues.

The V call is TRBV4-1, the J call TRBJ2-7, with a possible D match to TRBD1 (6 bases). Germline CDR1 and CDR2: MGHRA and YSYEKL. V was cut by 0 bases and J by 6 bases, with 15 bases left in between. The CDR3 is 15 amino acids. CDR3 in DNA: TGCGCCAGCAGCCAAGAGGGGGCCCGGGCATCCGAGCAGTACTTC. Protein: CASSQEGARASEQYF.

This clone has a single count. The chain couples TRBV6-5 to TRBJ1-1; weak D call: TRBD1 (6 bases). This CDR3 has 14 residues. V lost 6 bases and J 1 base, leaving 12 bases between the germline ends. Germline CDR1 reads MNHEY; CDR2 reads SVGAGI. The CDR3 DNA reads TGTGCCAGCAGCCCCAAGACAGGGAACACTGAAGCTTTCTTT. It encodes CASSPKTGNTEAFF.

Only a few counts were recorded for this clone. CDR3 sequence: CAWSVTGLYGYTF. CDR3 nucleotide sequence: TGTGCCTGGAGTGTTACAGGCCTCTATGGCTACACCTTC. The chain carries TRBV30 and TRBJ1-2, with D maybe TRBD1 (5 bases). V was clipped by 0 bases and J by 4 bases, with 9 bases between them. Germline CDR1 GTSNPN, CDR2 SVGIG (reference sequence). The CDR3 totals 13 residues.

The chain combines TRBV6-5 with TRBJ2-3, with 10 positions matching TRBD1. The CDR3 consists of 14 residues. Unmatched junction bases numbered 3, after V lost 6 bases and J lost 3 bases. From germline, CDR1 is MNHEY and CDR2 SVGAGI. The CDR3 sequence is CASSGTGDTDTQYF. The CDR3 coding sequence is TGTGCCAGCAGCGGGACAGGGGATACAGATACGCAGTATTTT.

The chain is built from TRBV6-5 and TRBJ2-3, with 7 bases aligning to TRBD2. After removal of 6 bases from V and 1 base from J, the junction contained 7 bases not matched to a gene. The CDR3 extends over 15 amino acids. The germline V gene has CDR1 MNHEY and CDR2 SVGAGI. The CDR3 region is CASRRAGLRTDTQYF. Written as DNA, the CDR3 is TGTGCCAGCAGGCGAGCGGGGTTACGCACAGATACGCAGTATTTT.

The V gene is TRBV2, the J gene TRBJ2-7; 11 bases are shared with TRBD1. Germline trimming cut 4 bases from V and 6 bases from J; bases unmatched to any gene: 8. Germline lookup yields CDR1 SNHLY and CDR2 FYNNEI. The length of the CDR3 is 15 residues. The CDR3 region is CASSVGGTGGSEQYF. The CDR3 DNA reads TGTGCCAGCAGTGTCGGGGGGACAGGGGGTAGCGAGCAGTACTTC.

This chain connects TRBV28 to TRBJ1-4, with 8 bases fitting TRBD1. Germline V gene lookup returns CDR1 MDHEN and CDR2 SYDVKM. After removal of 7 bases from V and 8 bases from J, the junction contained 6 bases not matched to a gene. This CDR3 contains 13 residues. The CDR3 loop reads CASKVQGGEKLFF. In DNA, the CDR3 is TGTGCCAGCAAGGTACAGGGGGGCGAAAAACTGTTTTTT.

In its sample, this clone was seen a few times. This chain uses TRBV19 with TRBJ1-5; TRBD1 matches 9 bases. Germline assignment: CDR1 LNHDA and CDR2 SQIVND (reference sequence). V dropped 5 bases and J dropped 4; count of bases not matched to a gene: 3. The CDR3 runs 14 residues. CDR3 in amino acids: CASSGQGSNQPQHF. In DNA, the CDR3 is TGTGCCAGTAGTGGACAGGGGTCGAATCAGCCCCAGCATTTT. The whole variable domain, filled in from reference TRBV19 and TRBJ1-5, reads DGGITQSPKYLFRKEGQNVTLSCEQNLNHDAMYWYRQDPGQGLRLIYYSQIVNDFQKGDIAEGYSVSREKKESFPLTVTSAQKNPTAFYLCASSGQGSNQPQHFGDGTRLSIL.

The DNA for the CDR3 is TGTGCCAGCAGCCCCCCTCGGAATGAGCAGTTCTTC. Its translation: CASSPPRNEQFF. The chain carries TRBV7-8 and TRBJ2-1; D gene ambiguous. V was trimmed by 5 bases and J by 7 bases, leaving 9 bases between them. The CDR3 consists of 12 residues. From germline, CDR1 is SGHVS and CDR2 FQNEAQ.

This chain links TRBV7-7 with TRBJ2-2; TRBD1 matches 9 bases. This CDR3 comprises 15 residues. Germline V lookup: CDR1 SSHAT, CDR2 FNYEAQ (reference sequence). J gave up 10 bases and V 5 bases, and 11 bases lay outside the gene matches. The chain's CDR3 is CASSVLTGGMAELFF. The CDR3 DNA follows: TGTGCCAGCAGCGTACTAACAGGGGGCATGGCGGAGCTGTTTTTT.